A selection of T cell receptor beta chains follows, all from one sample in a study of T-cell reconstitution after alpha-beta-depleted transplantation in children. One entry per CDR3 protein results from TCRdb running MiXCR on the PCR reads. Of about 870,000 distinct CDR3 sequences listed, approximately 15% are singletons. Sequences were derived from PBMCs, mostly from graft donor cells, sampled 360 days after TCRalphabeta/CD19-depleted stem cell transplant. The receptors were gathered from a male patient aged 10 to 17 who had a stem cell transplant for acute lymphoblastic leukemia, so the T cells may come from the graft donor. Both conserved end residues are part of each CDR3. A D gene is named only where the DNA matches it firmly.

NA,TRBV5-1,CATNYDSLTYNTGELFF
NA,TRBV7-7,CASSLLPLIAQYNEQFF
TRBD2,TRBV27,CASSRYSGSTYEQFF
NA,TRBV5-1,CASSDRSPYNEQFF
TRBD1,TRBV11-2,CASREIRQGETQYF
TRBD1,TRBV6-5,CASSSSGTGIYEQYF
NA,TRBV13,CASSPLSKAGAGQPQHF
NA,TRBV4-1,CASSHLARGGYTF
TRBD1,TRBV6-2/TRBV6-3,CASSYIRTGNTEAFF
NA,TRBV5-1,CASGGSSTDTQYF
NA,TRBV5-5,CASSRGTQETQYF
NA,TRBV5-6,CASSALTEFYTEAFF
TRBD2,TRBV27,CASSLGIAGDIGELFF
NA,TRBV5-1,CASTTGTWGFEETQYF
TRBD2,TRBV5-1,CASARGGSSYEQYF
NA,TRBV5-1,CASRGVGGDEQYF
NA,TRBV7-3,CASSRSASVSRYNEQFF
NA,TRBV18,CASSPFSGTVSYEQYF
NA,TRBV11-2,CASGDRRGTEAFF
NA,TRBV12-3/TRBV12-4,CASTRYAPDTQYF
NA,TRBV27,CASSLSIGQNLHF
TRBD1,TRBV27,CASSLGDREELFF
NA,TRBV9,CASSVEWGKGPQETQYF
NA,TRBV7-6,CASSLGVYSTDTQYF
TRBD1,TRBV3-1,CASSQPGQKRMNTEAFF
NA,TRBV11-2,CASSLYNTGWVTEAFF
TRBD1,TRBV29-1,CSVDRQGYGYGYTF
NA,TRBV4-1,CASSQADVLNEQFF
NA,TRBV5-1,CASSRSPQGVNQPQHF
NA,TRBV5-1,CASSPSNSYEQYF
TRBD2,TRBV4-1,CASSLTPPLGLAVTSTDTQYF
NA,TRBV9,CASSVLFTRSTGELFF
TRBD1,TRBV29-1,CSVGGQGGVAGANVLTF
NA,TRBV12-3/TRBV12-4,CASSLRENEQYF
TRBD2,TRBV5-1,CASRLAGGPGEQYF
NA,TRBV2,CASIPGYYNEQFF
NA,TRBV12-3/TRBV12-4,CASSPSNPYTEAFF
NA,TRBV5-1,CASSPTRGSEAFF
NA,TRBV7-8,CASSFHRETYEQYF
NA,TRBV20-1,CSARAGLVYEQYF
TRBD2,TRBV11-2,CASSWEAGGYEQYF
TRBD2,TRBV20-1,CSAPPRWGGNEQFF
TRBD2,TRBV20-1,CSLAGDSYEQFF
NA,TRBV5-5,CASSKQGPTEAFF
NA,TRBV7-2,CASRRDISYNEQFF
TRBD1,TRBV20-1,CSARQGAVYEQYF